This entry is about one T cell receptor (beta chain). CDR1 and CDR2 from the germline V gene are LNHDA and SQIVND (reference sequence). This CDR3 is built from 18 residues. V was shortened by 3 bases and J by 1 base, with 18 bases between the two germline ends. The data were taken from a study of T cells in tuberculosis. On the study more broadly: The T cells targeted glucose monomycolate, a mycobacterial lipid, via CD1B.

TCRdb's table, derived via immunoSEQ multiplex PCR, lists solely in-frame clones and lacks some. The top ten clones hold approximately 2% of a sample with some 90,000 clones, approximately 91% of them seen once. Thawed, overnight-rested PBMC were stained with GMM-loaded CD1B tetramer, viability dye and anti-CD3, then sorted. The lipid loaded on the CD1B tetramers was C32 glucose monomycolate from Rhodococcus equi. From each donor, some 100,000 tetramer-negative cells were sorted. The chain joins TRBV19 to TRBJ2-2; no clear D gene. The source material was CD1b-GMM tetramer-negative cells sorted from PBMCs. The TCR originated in an adult woman with latent tuberculosis. CDR3 DNA sequence: TGTGCCAGTAGTATTGAAAGAATGGTGGCAGGGAACACCGGGGAGCTGTTTTTT. Translation gives CASSIERMVAGNTGELFF.